This T cell receptor beta chain was identified during a study of metastatic and nonmetastatic thyroid tumors. Study overall: Repertoires from blood and tumor or nodule tissue of malignant and benign thyroid patients were compared. Study-wide points: Reported TCR beta diversity, measured in blood and tumor, was significantly higher for malignant thyroid tumors than for benign nodules.

Thyroid surgery was preceded by no treatment in any patient. In the original processing: Clinicopathological groups differed in CDR3, with these differences serving to build a distant-metastasis classifier for papillary thyroid cancer. TCRdb reanalyzed the PCR reads via MiXCR. The V and J calls come from TCRdb's annotation, not from the publication. The repertoire includes 22,000 or so clones, 15% to 18% of them detected once, and roughly 35% sits in the top ten. There are many counts of this clone. Its specificity is not known. This TCR derives from a female donor with papillary thyroid cancer or a benign thyroid nodule (not recorded which). Some clones in this sample may be carry-over from other donors' samples. Sequencing was performed on blood.

The CDR3 DNA follows: TGTGCCAGCAGTGTCATTAAGGTCCCCGGGACAGGGGATAAACTAAACTCCTACAATGAGCAGTTCTTC. Its protein is CASSVIKVPGTGDKLNSYNEQFF. The J gene is TRBJ2-1, the V gene TRBV25-1; 10 nucleotides match TRBD1. V lost 4 bases to trimming and J lost 0 bases; unmatched junction nucleotides: 24. This CDR3 contains 23 residues. Per the germline V gene, CDR1 is MGHDK and CDR2 is SYGVNS. The complete variable domain, with remaining parts taken from reference TRBV25-1 and TRBJ2-1, reads EADIYQTPRYLVIGTGKKITLECSQTMGHDKMYWYQQDPGMELHLIHYSYGVNSTEKGDLSSESTVSRIRTEHFPLTLESARPSHTSQYLCASSVIKVPGTGDKLNSYNEQFFGPGTRLTVL.